The clone carrying this T cell receptor beta chain is a singleton in its sample. Generated by immunoSEQ multiplex PCR, the TCRdb table keeps only in-frame clones and is missing some. The sample holds 79,000 or so clones; around 90% are singletons and the top ten take 0.3% to 0.5%. The data are from a study of technical replicates of blood from a few donors. The clonotype originates from a human donor in good health. Specimen: T cells isolated from PBMCs.

The CDR3 loop reads CASSTPGTGSYGYTF. The CDR3 nucleotides are TGTGCCAGTAGTACCCCCGGGACAGGGTCCTATGGCTACACCTTC. The chain uses TRBV19 and TRBJ1-2; 9 bases line up with TRBD1. J gave up 4 bases and V 4 bases, and 7 bases lay outside the gene matches. Germline V gene sequence: CDR1 LNHDA, CDR2 SQIVND (reference sequence). This CDR3 has 15 amino acids.